The subject of this entry is one T cell receptor (beta chain). Separate from the roughly 700-subject first cohort, the roughly 120-subject validation cohort was the one that the donors belonged to. The CDR3 has 14 amino acids. V lost 4 bases, J lost 5 bases, and 12 bases lay in between. Germline V gives CDR1 SNHLY, CDR2 FYNNEI. The data stem from a study of cytomegalovirus exposure and HLA in healthy donors. Produced via immunoSEQ multiplex PCR; TCRdb's table is partial and in-frame only. This sample yields about 49,000 clones, of which about 90% are seen a single time; about 1.5% belongs to the top ten.

This rearrangement joins TRBV2 to TRBJ1-5, with TRBD1 as a possible D gene (6 bases). The sequence was obtained from a man in his late teens or twenties in good health and CMV-seronegative. The sequenced sample was PBMCs. In DNA, the CDR3 is TGTGCCAGCAGTGGCGCGGGGGCGCATCAGCCCCAGCATTTT. It specifies CASSGAGAHQPQHF.